The T cell receptor (beta chain) described here comes from a study of blood T cell repertoires in COVID-19. Method: immunoSEQ multiplex PCR; TCRdb's copy keeps in-frame clones and lacks some. The top ten clones hold approximately 2.1% of a sample with 200,000 to 250,000 clones, about 82% of them seen once. Trimming took 5 bases from V and 3 from J; bases not matched to a gene: 7. The CDR3 has 14 residues. Germline V gives CDR1 PRHDT, CDR2 FYEKMQ (reference sequence). The study drew participants aged about 18 to 95 years from under 30 US areas. The sample was PBMCs or T cells enriched from blood (not recorded which). This sequence originates from a woman between 45 and 65 years old who had recovered from COVID-19. V gene TRBV13 combines with J gene TRBJ2-7; 7 nucleotides align to TRBD2. The CDR3 spells CASSRGSTIYEQYF. The CDR3 region has the DNA TGTGCCAGCAGCCGCGGGAGTACCATCTACGAGCAGTACTTC.